These 18 T cell receptor beta chains were all obtained from the same sample, sequenced in a study of glioma-infiltrating T cells after dendritic cell vaccination (dated by TCRdb to the mid-2010s). Library prep was done by the immunoSEQ multiplex PCR assay. TCRdb retrieved this table from immuneACCESS and kept in-frame rearrangements only. Not all clones are present; in checked studies, unresolved V genes account for under half, and no reason is known for the remainder. The sample has more than 60,000 clones on record, 82% of them singletons. The ten largest clones represent 9% to 10% of the sample. The sequenced sample was blood, obtained before dendritic cell vaccination. The receptors derive from a human donor with glioblastoma.

V gene TRBV7-6 combines with J gene TRBJ2-2; D is perhaps TRBD2 (5 bases). The V gene lost 4 bases and the J gene lost 5 bases, with 17 bases spanning the gap. Germline-derived CDR1 and CDR2 are SGHVS and FNYEAQ. The CDR3 runs 16 residues. The CDR3 loop is CASSSGSSGLTGELFF. CDR3 in DNA: TGTGCCAGCAGCTCGGGGTCTTCGGGTCTAACCGGGGAGCTGTTTTTT.

The chain combines TRBV11-2 with TRBJ2-7; TRBD1 agrees at 8 bases. In germline, CDR1 is SGHAT, CDR2 FQNNGV. This CDR3 spans 14 amino acids. Losses at the gene ends were 5 bases for V and 1 base for J; bases not matched to a gene: 4. The chain's CDR3 is CASSLRTGSYEQYF. The CDR3, as DNA: TGTGCCAGCAGCCTACGGACAGGGTCCTACGAGCAGTACTTC.

J is TRBJ1-4 and V is TRBV29-1; D is unclear. The germline V gene encodes CDR1 SQVTM and CDR2 ANQGSEA. This CDR3 has 15 amino acids. V was trimmed by 4 bases and J by 8 bases, leaving 20 bases between them. The CDR3 spells CSVAVNDAPGEKLFF. CDR3 sequence (DNA): TGCAGCGTTGCGGTAAATGACGCTCCGGGGGAAAAACTGTTTTTT.

This chain joins TRBV6-5 and TRBJ2-7, with D possibly TRBD2 on 5 matching bases. Per germline, CDR1 MNHEY and CDR2 SVGAGI. Trimming took 2 bases from V and 4 from J, leaving 12 bases between them. The CDR3 runs to 14 residues. The CDR3 DNA sequence: TGTGCCAGCAGTTACCGCGGCGGGCGATACGAGCAGTACTTC. It codes for CASSYRGGRYEQYF.

The rearrangement uses TRBV5-1 and TRBJ1-5, with 7 bases matching TRBD1. Germline CDR1 reads SGHRS; CDR2 reads YFSETQ. The CDR3 contains 15 residues. With V trimmed by 0 bases and J by 4 bases, 4 bases remained unmatched. CDR3 coding DNA: TGCGCCAGCAGCTTGGAGGGACAGCGAAATCAGCCCCAGCATTTT. This sequence encodes CASSLEGQRNQPQHF.

This chain joins TRBV7-9 and TRBJ2-1; 7 bases map to TRBD1. CDR3 length: 16 amino acids. The germline CDR1 and CDR2 sequences are SEHNR and FQNEAQ (reference sequence). The ends lost 4 bases at V and 9 bases at J; junction bases unmatched: 15. CDR3 sequence: CASSYRQGRRRGEQFF. The CDR3 nucleotides read TGTGCCAGCAGCTACCGACAGGGCCGTCGGAGAGGTGAGCAGTTCTTC.

V is TRBV18 and J is TRBJ1-3; 8 positions match TRBD1. There are 17 residues in the CDR3. CDR1 KGHSH and CDR2 LQKENI come from the germline V gene. Trimming cost V 4 bases and J 0 bases; bases outside gene matches: 8. The CDR3 reads CASSRLQGESSGNTIYF. In DNA form, the CDR3 reads TGTGCCAGCTCACGCTTACAGGGGGAAAGCTCTGGAAACACCATATATTTT.

The chain carries TRBV6-5 and TRBJ1-6, with D possibly matching TRBD1 (5 bases). Deletions cut 5 bases from V and 10 bases from J, with 9 bases between. The germline V gene encodes CDR1 MNHEY and CDR2 SVGAGI. This CDR3 region has 12 residues. CDR3 coding DNA: TGTGCCAGCAGTCCGGGGGACTCACCCCTCCACTTT. It specifies CASSPGDSPLHF.

The CDR3 DNA sequence: TGTGCCAGCAGTATAGCCCCAGTGGCGAACACCGGGGAGCTGTTTTTT. Amino acid sequence: CASSIAPVANTGELFF. J is TRBJ2-2 and V is TRBV2, with unresolved D. The CDR3 is made up of 16 amino acids. Germline V lookup: CDR1 SNHLY, CDR2 FYNNEI. The V end was cut by 5 bases, the J end by 0 bases, with 13 bases between.

This chain connects TRBV28 to TRBJ2-7; possibly TRBD2 for D (6 bases). The ends were cut back, 6 bases at V and 4 bases at J, with 13 bases in the middle. CDR3 size: 13 residues. Per the germline V gene, CDR1 is MDHEN and CDR2 is SYDVKM. The CDR3 protein is CASRVGTEYEQYF. CDR3 DNA sequence: TGTGCCAGCAGGGTTGGGACTGAGTACGAGCAGTACTTC. The full variable domain, in which reference TRBV28 and TRBJ2-7 provide the parts outside the CDR3, is DVKVTQSSRYLVKRTGEKVFLECVQDMDHENMFWYRQDPGLGLRLIYFSYDVKMKEKGDIPEGYSVSREKKERFSLILESASTNQTSMYLCASRVGTEYEQYFGPGTRLTVT.

The chain combines TRBV28 with TRBJ1-2, with D unresolved. Trimming took 2 bases from V and 4 from J, leaving 11 bases between them. The CDR3 spans 14 residues. CDR1 is MDHEN, CDR2 SYDVKM, per germline. The DNA for the CDR3 is TGTGCCAGCAGTTTAGACCCGGGTCTCTATGGCTACACCTTC. Its protein product is CASSLDPGLYGYTF.

This clone was counted a single time. The chain couples TRBV4-2 to TRBJ2-2; TRBD1 might be the D (5 bases). The V end lost 4 bases, the J end lost 4 bases, and 13 bases lay between the germline ends. Germline loops: CDR1 LGHNA, CDR2 YNFKEQ. The CDR3 is made up of 15 amino acids. CDR3 sequence: CASSLVLRGTGELFF. CDR3 coding DNA: TGTGCCAGCAGCCTGGTTTTAAGGGGCACCGGGGAGCTGTTTTTT.

The chain employs TRBV5-1 and TRBJ2-7; 11 nucleotides line up with TRBD2. The CDR3 has 16 amino acids. Germline V CDR1 and CDR2: SGHRS, YFSETQ. V lost 3 bases and J lost 5; bases outside the gene matches: 10. CDR3 loop: CASSSELASGGNEQYF. The DNA of the CDR3 is TGCGCCAGCAGCTCCGAATTGGCTAGCGGGGGGAACGAGCAGTACTTC.

The V call is TRBV19, the J call TRBJ2-3; a possible D gene is TRBD1 (5 bases). Germline CDR1 and CDR2: LNHDA and SQIVND (reference sequence). The CDR3 covers 15 residues. Trimming removed 6 bases at V and 2 bases at J, with 15 bases between. CDR3 protein: CASSTQGTLTDTQYF. CDR3 DNA sequence: TGTGCCAGTAGCACCCAGGGAACCCTCACAGATACGCAGTATTTT.

This chain joins TRBV28 and TRBJ1-5; D gene ambiguous. Deletions cut 6 bases from V and 4 bases from J, with 10 bases between. Per the germline V gene, CDR1 is MDHEN and CDR2 is SYDVKM. This CDR3 is built from 13 residues. The CDR3 loop is CASRTTLNQPQHF. The CDR3 DNA sequence: TGTGCCAGCAGGACAACCCTTAATCAGCCCCAGCATTTT.

Concerning this clone: The sample contains more than one DNA sequence encoding this CDR3. The chain employs TRBV28 and TRBJ2-1; TRBD2 matches at 15 bases. CDR1 MDHEN and CDR2 SYDVKM come from the germline V gene. The CDR3 is 15 residues long. Trimming at V came to 6 bases and at J to 7 bases, leaving 4 bases not matched to a gene. CDR3 coding DNA: TGTGCCAGCAGCCCGGGACTAGCGGGGGGAAATGAGCAGTTCTTC. Protein: CASSPGLAGGNEQFF.

In this sample, this clone turned up a few times. CDR3 in DNA: TGCGCCAGCAGCAGGGGAGCGGGTTACTCCGGGGAGCTGTTTTTT. Its translation: CASSRGAGYSGELFF. The V and J genes are TRBV4-1 and TRBJ2-2; D might be TRBD2 (6 bases). This CDR3 has 15 residues. Germline CDR1 is MGHRA and CDR2 is YSYEKL. V lost 5 bases and J 6 bases, leaving 16 bases between the germline ends.

The chain recombines TRBV2 with TRBJ2-7; 12 bases align to TRBD2. The CDR3 is made up of 14 amino acids. Unmatched junction bases numbered 3, after V lost 5 bases and J lost 4 bases. Germline V gives CDR1 SNHLY, CDR2 FYNNEI. CDR3 amino acids: CASSSSGGAYEQYF. The CDR3 coding sequence is TGTGCCAGCAGTTCTAGCGGGGGGGCATACGAGCAGTACTTC.